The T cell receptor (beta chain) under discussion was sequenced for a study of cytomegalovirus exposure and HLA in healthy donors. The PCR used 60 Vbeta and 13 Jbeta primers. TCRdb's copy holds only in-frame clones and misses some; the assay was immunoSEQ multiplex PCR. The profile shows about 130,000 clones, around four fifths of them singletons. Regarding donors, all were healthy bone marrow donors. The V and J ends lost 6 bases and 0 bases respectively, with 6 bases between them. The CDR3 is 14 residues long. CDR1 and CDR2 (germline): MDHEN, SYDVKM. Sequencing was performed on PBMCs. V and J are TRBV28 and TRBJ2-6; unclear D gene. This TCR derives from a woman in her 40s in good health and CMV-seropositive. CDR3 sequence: CASSLSSGANVLTF. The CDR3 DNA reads TGTGCCAGCAGCCTAAGCTCTGGGGCCAACGTCCTGACTTTC.